What follows are 21 T cell receptor beta chains derived from one specimen sequenced in a study of blood T cell repertoires in COVID-19. TCRdb keeps only in-frame clones here, not all; method: immunoSEQ multiplex PCR. This sample has approximately 220,000 clones, with 83% found just once. Sequencing was done on a sample of PBMCs or T cells enriched from blood (not recorded which). The source of these receptors is a woman between 40 and 50 years old who had been exposed to COVID-19.

This clone has just one count. The chain couples TRBV5-1 to TRBJ2-2; TRBD1 matches 10 bases. CDR3 length: 14 residues. V shed 4 bases and J 8 bases; nucleotides not matched to a gene: 5. The V gene's germline CDR1 is SGHRS and CDR2 YFSETQ. The CDR3 loop reads CASSIGQGVGELFF. CDR3 in DNA: TGCGCCAGCAGCATCGGACAGGGGGTAGGGGAGCTGTTTTTT.

This chain uses TRBV5-1 with TRBJ1-1; TRBD1 might be the D (5 bases). Germline V gives CDR1 SGHRS, CDR2 YFSETQ. The CDR3 covers 13 residues. With 2 bases removed from V and 3 bases from J, the gap between germline ends came to 8 bases. CDR3 residues: CASSFQGDTEAFF. CDR3 nucleotides: TGCGCCAGCAGCTTTCAAGGGGACACTGAAGCTTTCTTT.

The V gene is TRBV5-4, the J gene TRBJ1-5, with no clear D. This CDR3 region has 13 residues. Germline-derived CDR1 and CDR2 are SGHNT and YYREEE (reference sequence). V lost 4 bases and J lost 5, with 10 bases in between. CDR3 DNA: TGTGCCAGCAGCCCATCGTTAGATCAGCCCCAGCATTTT. Residues: CASSPSLDQPQHF.

As concerns this clone: The junction departs from the called germline gene at one end, perhaps through a read error. The chain recombines TRBV11-3 with TRBJ1-1; perhaps TRBD1 as D (5 bases). Germline assignment: CDR1 SGHNT and CDR2 YENEEA. This CDR3 is 13 amino acids long. The CDR3 sequence: CASSLEGSTEAFF. The CDR3 nucleotides read TGTGCCAGCAGCCTAGAGGGGAGCACTGAAGCTTTCTTT.

This clone came up a few times. The chain has TRBV6-5 and TRBJ1-2; D ambiguous. The CDR3 runs 13 residues. Germline V gene sequence: CDR1 MNHEY, CDR2 SVGAGI. The V gene lost 8 bases and the J gene lost 5 bases, with 15 bases spanning the gap. The CDR3 DNA is TGTGCCAGCCAGAAGGGAACGGGGTATGGCTACACCTTC. This gives the protein CASQKGTGYGYTF.

The chain couples TRBV27 to TRBJ1-5; weak D call: TRBD1 (6 bases). The V gene's germline CDR1 is MNHEY and CDR2 SMNVEV (reference sequence). The CDR3 has 17 residues. V was trimmed by 5 bases and J by 4 bases, leaving 21 bases between them. The CDR3 region is CASSGYPAQGGNQPQHF. The CDR3 nucleotides read TGTGCCAGCAGTGGATACCCTGCCCAAGGGGGTAATCAGCCCCAGCATTTT.

The chain couples TRBV15 to TRBJ1-6; 8 bases are a match to TRBD1. The CDR3 covers 15 residues. Trimming cost V 1 base and J 9 bases; bases outside gene matches: 5. The V gene's germline CDR1 is LNHNV and CDR2 YYDKDF (reference sequence). This CDR3 reads CATSRGQGTGSPLHF. DNA of the CDR3: TGTGCCACCAGCAGAGGACAGGGGACGGGTTCACCCCTCCACTTT.

The V gene is TRBV28, the J gene TRBJ1-5; TRBD1 agrees at 8 bases. CDR3 length equals 14 residues. V lost 5 bases, J lost 3 bases, and 3 bases stayed unmatched. The germline V gene has CDR1 MDHEN and CDR2 SYDVKM. CDR3: CASSLTGDNQPQHF. The CDR3 bases are TGTGCCAGCAGTCTGACAGGGGACAATCAGCCCCAGCATTTT.

This chain connects TRBV9 to TRBJ2-1; 7 nucleotides align to TRBD1. This CDR3 contains 12 residues. J gave up 7 bases and V 6 bases, and 4 bases lay outside the gene matches. Germline lookup yields CDR1 SGDLS and CDR2 YYNGEE. CDR3 coding DNA: TGTGCCAGCACAGCAGGGGGAAATGAGCAGTTCTTC. Residues: CASTAGGNEQFF.

The rearrangement uses TRBV28 and TRBJ1-1; TRBD1 matches 9 bases. The germline gives CDR1 MDHEN, CDR2 SYDVKM. Trimming cost V 8 bases and J 5 bases; bases outside gene matches: 9. The CDR3 length is 14 residues. The chain's CDR3 is CASHPGQGKTEAFF. For the CDR3, the DNA is TGTGCCAGCCACCCCGGACAGGGGAAGACTGAAGCTTTCTTT.

The chain has TRBV2 and TRBJ2-1; 12 bases align to TRBD2. Germline V gene lookup returns CDR1 SNHLY and CDR2 FYNNEI. The CDR3 totals 15 residues. V dropped 2 bases and J dropped 7; count of bases not matched to a gene: 3. DNA of the CDR3: TGTGCCAGCAGTGAACTAGCGGGGGGGCGGAATGAGCAGTTCTTC. Amino acid sequence: CASSELAGGRNEQFF.

As for this clone: An end of the junction differs from the germline gene, which may be a read error. The V gene is TRBV30, the J gene TRBJ1-6; unclear D gene. Germline CDR1 reads GTSNPN; CDR2 reads SVGIG (reference sequence). This CDR3 has 12 amino acids. CDR3 nucleotides: TGTGCCTGGGCCCGAGTGAACTCACCCCTGGACTTT. Its translation is CAWARVNSPLDF.

The count of this clone is one. The J gene is TRBJ2-3, the V gene TRBV3-1 (or the pseudogene TRBV3-2), with 11 bases aligning to TRBD1. The CDR3 consists of 16 residues. Germline lookup yields CDR1 LGHDT and CDR2 YNNKEL (reference sequence). Trimming at V came to 1 base and at J to 7 bases, leaving 7 bases not matched to a gene. CDR3 coding DNA: TGTGCCAGCAGCCAAGGACCGGGACAGGGGGGAAATACGCAGTATTTT. This gives the protein CASSQGPGQGGNTQYF.

As to this clone: This same CDR3 is encoded by further DNA sequences in the sample. This chain joins TRBV6-5 and TRBJ1-1; D remains unclear. Trimming shortened V by 5 bases and J by 2 bases, and 9 bases separated the two germline ends. The CDR3 is made up of 13 amino acids. Per the germline V gene, CDR1 is MNHEY and CDR2 is SVGAGI. The DNA for the CDR3 is TGTGCCAGCAGTCTGACGGGAAACACTGAAGCTTTCTTT. It codes for CASSLTGNTEAFF.

The chain is built from TRBV6-2 or TRBV6-3 and TRBJ1-2, with 8 nucleotides matching TRBD1. V gave up 5 bases and J gave up 7 bases; unmatched junction bases: 12. The CDR3 loop spans 15 amino acids. Germline V gives CDR1 MNHEY, CDR2 SVGEGT. CDR3 protein: CASSDPGTGEIGYTF. CDR3 DNA sequence: TGTGCCAGCAGTGACCCTGGGACAGGAGAAATTGGCTACACCTTC.

This clone was seen only a few times. The genes are TRBV14 and TRBJ1-1; 7 nucleotides line up with TRBD1. Trimming cost V 4 bases and J 0 bases; bases outside gene matches: 8. Germline values: CDR1 SGHDN, CDR2 FVKESK. The CDR3 is made up of 16 amino acids. The CDR3 region has the DNA TGTGCCAGCAGCCTGCTGACAGGGAAGATGAACACTGAAGCTTTCTTT. Amino acid sequence: CASSLLTGKMNTEAFF.

The rearrangement joins TRBV6-5 to TRBJ1-2; possibly TRBD1 for D (5 bases). Between the trimmed V and J ends, which lost 6 bases and 2 bases, there was a span of 10 bases. CDR3 length: 13 residues. The germline V gene has CDR1 MNHEY and CDR2 SVGAGI. CDR3 DNA sequence: TGTGCCAGCAGACAGGACGGGAACTATGGCTACACCTTC. It translates to CASRQDGNYGYTF.

The rearrangement links TRBV19 to TRBJ2-5, with D maybe TRBD1 (5 bases). V was shortened by 7 bases and J by 0 bases, with 12 bases between the two germline ends. The CDR3 length is 14 residues. CDR1 is LNHDA and CDR2 is SQIVND in the germline V gene (reference sequence). This chain's CDR3 is CASTSQGYQETQYF. As DNA, the CDR3 is TGTGCCAGTACGTCGCAGGGCTACCAAGAGACCCAGTACTTC.

The chain recombines TRBV7-8 with TRBJ2-5, with D uncertain. V lost 5 bases and J lost 4, with 8 bases in between. The CDR3 covers 12 residues. The germline CDR1 and CDR2 sequences are SGHVS and FQNEAQ. The CDR3 region has the DNA TGTGCCAGCAGCCCATACGGAGAGACCCAGTACTTC. This encodes CASSPYGETQYF.

This chain connects TRBV2 to TRBJ1-5, with TRBD1 identical over 8 bases. The V and J ends lost 5 bases and 0 bases, in that order; junction bases with no gene match: 6. Germline CDR1 reads SNHLY; CDR2 reads FYNNEI. CDR3 length: 16 amino acids. The CDR3 protein is CASSSQGAGSNQPQHF. The CDR3 DNA is TGTGCCAGCAGTAGCCAGGGGGCAGGTAGCAATCAGCCCCAGCATTTT.

The V call is TRBV6-5, the J call TRBJ2-1, with a tentative D call TRBD2 (7 bases). Germline V CDR1 and CDR2: MNHEY, SVGAGI. Trimming stripped 4 bases from V and 3 bases from J, with 13 bases between. The CDR3 spans 15 residues. The CDR3 coding sequence is TGTGCCAGCAGTTCGGGGGGCTTCAACTACAATGAGCAGTTCTTC. Encoded protein: CASSSGGFNYNEQFF.